The next 28 T cell receptor beta chains were all read from a single sample in a study of response to subunit inactivated influenza vaccine. TCRdb called the RT-PCR reads again in MiXCR, with one record for every CDR3 protein. This table holds fewer than 700,000 distinct CDR3 sequences, over 10% found once. The material sequenced was PBMCs from blood, taken 40 to 50 days after vaccination. Receptors were obtained from a man aged 50 or older who received an inactivated influenza vaccine.

This clonotype was seen a handful of times. The chain recombines TRBV4-3 with TRBJ1-2; D is ambiguous. Germline CDR1 is LGHNA and CDR2 is YSLEER. Trimming cost V 0 bases and J 2 bases, with 10 bases left between them. CDR3 length: 15 residues. The CDR3 DNA follows: TGCGCCAGCAGCCAAGACGCGGGAGGCAACTATGGCTACACCTTC. Its translation: CASSQDAGGNYGYTF.

The chain joins TRBV20-1 to TRBJ2-3, with TRBD2 identical over 11 bases. CDR3 length: 16 residues. CDR1 and CDR2 (germline): DFQATT, SNEGSKA (reference sequence). Unmatched junction bases numbered 6, after V lost 2 bases and J lost 2 bases. The CDR3 DNA sequence: TGCAGTGCTAGATCCATAGCGGGAGGGCCCACAGATACGCAGTATTTT. Residues: CSARSIAGGPTDTQYF.

The chain links TRBV14 to TRBJ2-7; 7 bases are a match to TRBD2. Germline V gene sequence: CDR1 SGHDN, CDR2 FVKESK. V lost 0 bases to trimming and J lost 3 bases; unmatched junction nucleotides: 5. The CDR3 is 15 residues long. CDR3 residues: CASSQDTAGVYEQYF. The CDR3 nucleotides are TGTGCCAGCAGCCAAGATACGGCGGGAGTCTACGAGCAGTACTTC. The full variable domain, in which reference TRBV14 and TRBJ2-7 provide the parts outside the CDR3, is EAGVTQFPSHSVIEKGQTVTLRCDPISGHDNLYWYRRVMGKEIKFLLHFVKESKQDESGMPNNRFLAERTGGTYSTLKVQPAELEDSGVYFCASSQDTAGVYEQYFGPGTRLTVT.

This clonotype was seen more than once but under ten times. This chain joins TRBV20-1 and TRBJ2-7; 7 bases line up with TRBD2. J gave up 1 base and V 1 base, and 7 bases lay outside the gene matches. Germline-derived CDR1 and CDR2 are DFQATT and SNEGSKA (reference sequence). The CDR3 runs to 15 residues. CDR3 bases: TGCAGTGCTAGAGTGGTACGGGAGGTATCCTACGAGCAGTACTTC. Protein product: CSARVVREVSYEQYF.

The chain recombines TRBV20-1 with TRBJ2-1; 8 nucleotides match TRBD2. Trimming removed 1 base from V and 4 bases from J; junction bases left unmatched: 6. The CDR3 length is 15 residues. Germline CDR1 reads DFQATT; CDR2 reads SNEGSKA (reference sequence). CDR3 amino acids: CSARGPTSVYNEQFF. The DNA for the CDR3 is TGCAGTGCTAGAGGCCCGACTAGCGTATACAATGAGCAGTTCTTC.

This clonotype was seen a few times. V usage is TRBV4-3 and J usage is TRBJ2-3; D not resolved. CDR1 and CDR2 (germline): LGHNA, YSLEER. Trimming cost V 0 bases and J 5 bases, with 9 bases left between them. The CDR3 contains 14 residues. In DNA form, the CDR3 reads TGCGCCAGCAGCCAAGACGGGCTTAGAGATACGCAGTATTTT. Its translation is CASSQDGLRDTQYF.

The gene calls are TRBV6-5 and TRBJ1-2, with D possibly matching TRBD1 (6 bases). Germline V gene data show CDR1 as MNHEY and CDR2 as SVGAGI. Deletions cut 7 bases from V and 9 bases from J, with 12 bases between. The CDR3 extends over 11 amino acids. In DNA, the CDR3 is TGTGCCAGCACCCAGGGGTCTCGCTACACCTTC. Amino acids: CASTQGSRYTF.

This chain joins TRBV5-1 and TRBJ2-5; 7 bases match TRBD1. V shed 5 bases, J shed 4 bases, and the junction held 11 bases outside the gene matches. This CDR3 has 15 residues. CDR1 and CDR2 (germline): SGHRS, YFSETQ. CDR3 amino acids: CASSSLPGGGETQYF. CDR3 coding DNA: TGCGCCAGCAGTTCCCTTCCAGGGGGTGGAGAGACCCAGTACTTC. The full variable domain, in which reference TRBV5-1 and TRBJ2-5 provide the parts outside the CDR3, is KAGVTQTPRYLIKTRGQQVTLSCSPISGHRSVSWYQQTPGQGLQFLFEYFSETQRNKGNFPGRFSGRQFSNSRSEMNVSTLELGDSALYLCASSSLPGGGETQYFGPGTRLLVL.

This clonotype showed up many times. Germline is not matched at one junction end, which may reflect a read error. V is TRBV27 and J is TRBJ2-1; no definite D call. CDR1 MNHEY and CDR2 SMNVEV come from the germline V gene (reference sequence). The CDR3 is 13 residues long. CDR3 bases: TGTGCTAGCAGCTTAACCCCCTACAATGAGCAGTTCTTC. Amino acids: CASSLTPYNEQFF.

The rearrangement uses TRBV28 and TRBJ2-7; TRBD1 matches at 7 bases. The CDR3 consists of 17 residues. Trimming took 5 bases from V and 0 from J; bases not matched to a gene: 13. Germline V CDR1 and CDR2: MDHEN, SYDVKM. The CDR3 DNA reads as TGTGCCAGCAGTCCACTATCCTACCGGGACAGCTCCTACGAGCAGTACTTC. It codes for CASSPLSYRDSSYEQYF.

This clonotype was seen repeatedly, ten times or more. The chain has TRBV29-1 and TRBJ2-7; D might be TRBD2 (5 bases). Trimming pared 4 bases from V and 0 bases from J, leaving 13 bases between. The CDR3 length is 14 residues. Per the germline V gene, CDR1 is SQVTM and CDR2 is ANQGSEA. The CDR3 reads CSVVGEPFSYEQYF. The CDR3 DNA sequence: TGCAGCGTTGTCGGGGAACCTTTCTCCTACGAGCAGTACTTC.

This clonotype was detected many times. The chain recombines TRBV10-3 with TRBJ2-7, with 10 bases that match TRBD2. Germline V gene lookup returns CDR1 ENHRY and CDR2 SYGVKD. J was trimmed by 4 bases and V by 4 bases; bases with no gene match: 16. The CDR3 is made up of 18 amino acids. The chain's CDR3 is CAISGRASGSPIAYEQYF. CDR3 nucleotide sequence: TGTGCCATCAGTGGAAGGGCTAGCGGGAGCCCAATCGCTTACGAGCAGTACTTC.

V is TRBV7-2 and J is TRBJ2-2; 8 nucleotides line up with TRBD2. The V gene's germline CDR1 is SGHTA and CDR2 FQGNSA. V lost 8 bases to trimming and J lost 5 bases; unmatched junction nucleotides: 7. The CDR3 length is 14 residues. The DNA of the CDR3 is TGTGCCAGCCAACTAGCGGAGCTTACCGGGGAGCTGTTTTTT. This codes for CASQLAELTGELFF.

The chain recombines TRBV6-2 or TRBV6-3 with TRBJ1-2; D remains ambiguous. This CDR3 region has 13 residues. From germline, CDR1 is MNHEY and CDR2 SVGEGT. V shed 8 bases and J shed 0 bases, with 10 bases lying between them. The CDR3 sequence: CASLNSANYGYTF. The CDR3 DNA sequence: TGTGCCAGCCTTAACTCCGCTAACTATGGCTACACCTTC.

This clonotype has only a few counts. This chain uses TRBV6-2 or TRBV6-3 with TRBJ2-1, with 9 bases lining up with TRBD2. In germline, CDR1 is MNHEY, CDR2 SVGEGT. The CDR3 extends over 15 amino acids. After removal of 7 bases from V and 0 bases from J, the junction contained 4 bases not matched to a gene. For the CDR3, the DNA is TGTGCCAGCACTCGACTAGCGGCCTCCTACAATGAGCAGTTCTTC. The encoded protein is CASTRLAASYNEQFF.

The rearrangement joins TRBV11-2 to TRBJ2-3; 15 nucleotides align to TRBD2. CDR3 length: 18 amino acids. CDR1 is SGHAT and CDR2 is FQNNGV in the germline V gene. The V and J ends lost 5 bases and 0 bases, in that order; junction bases with no gene match: 6. The CDR3 protein is CASSPMGLAGGSTDTQYF. The CDR3 DNA reads as TGTGCCAGCAGCCCCATGGGACTAGCGGGGGGAAGCACAGATACGCAGTATTTT. The whole variable domain, filled in from reference TRBV11-2 and TRBJ2-3, reads EAGVAQSPRYKIIEKRQSVAFWCNPISGHATLYWYQQILGQGPKLLIQFQNNGVVDDSQLPKDRFSAERLKGVDSTLKIQPAKLEDSAVYLCASSPMGLAGGSTDTQYFGPGTRLTVL.

This clonotype was counted a few times. The chain carries TRBV12-3 or TRBV12-4 and TRBJ2-7, with D tentatively TRBD1 (5 bases). Trimming shortened V by 4 bases and J by 5 bases, and 18 bases separated the two germline ends. There are 15 residues in the CDR3. CDR3 sequence: CASSSPYSGANEQYF. The CDR3 DNA is TGTGCCAGCAGTTCACCGTACAGTGGGGCTAACGAGCAGTACTTC.

This clonotype was observed a few times. This chain uses TRBV5-1 with TRBJ1-4, with 9 nucleotides matching TRBD1. Looked up from germline, CDR1 is SGHRS and CDR2 is YFSETQ. V shed 3 bases and J 12 bases; nucleotides not matched to a gene: 6. The CDR3 sequence is 13 residues long. CDR3 region: CASSWGQGAELFF. The CDR3 region has the DNA TGCGCCAGCAGCTGGGGACAGGGTGCAGAACTGTTTTTT.

This clonotype occurred many times. The chain uses TRBV20-1 and TRBJ2-2; no reliable D call. Trimming stripped 3 bases from V and 7 bases from J, with 24 bases between. The CDR3 totals 17 residues. The germline gives CDR1 DFQATT, CDR2 SNEGSKA (reference sequence). CDR3 bases: TGCAGTGCTAGTCCCCCTCCCCCATTCCTGCATGGCGGGGAGCTGTTTTTT. It codes for CSASPPPPFLHGGELFF.

The gene calls are TRBV20-1 and TRBJ2-1; D might be TRBD1 or TRBD2, each matching 5 bases. CDR1 is DFQATT and CDR2 is SNEGSKA in the germline V gene (reference sequence). The CDR3 extends over 15 amino acids. The V end was cut by 6 bases, the J end by 0 bases, with 15 bases between. The CDR3 nucleotides are TGCAGTGCCAGGGACCCCCCAAGCTCCTACAATGAGCAGTTCTTC. Its translation: CSARDPPSSYNEQFF.

This clonotype was seen a handful of times. The chain combines TRBV20-1 with TRBJ2-7; possibly TRBD2 for D (5 bases). V lost 2 bases and J lost 5, with 13 bases in between. The germline V gene encodes CDR1 DFQATT and CDR2 SNEGSKA (reference sequence). The CDR3 totals 13 residues. CDR3 region: CSARRGSSNEQYF. DNA of the CDR3: TGCAGTGCTAGAAGAGGGTCGTCGAACGAGCAGTACTTC.

The chain combines TRBV29-1 with TRBJ2-3; D possibly corresponds to TRBD1 (6 bases). With 7 bases removed from V and 2 bases from J, the gap between germline ends came to 25 bases. Germline values: CDR1 SQVTM, CDR2 ANQGSEA. The CDR3 is made up of 17 amino acids. The CDR3 sequence: CSAQLTGFLGDTDTQYF. CDR3 bases: TGCAGCGCTCAACTCACAGGGTTTCTGGGCGACACAGATACGCAGTATTTT.

The rearrangement joins TRBV14 to TRBJ2-7; D remains ambiguous. The CDR3 totals 14 residues. The V end was cut by 3 bases, the J end by 4 bases, with 13 bases between. CDR1 SGHDN and CDR2 FVKESK come from the germline V gene. CDR3 protein: CASSHTLGLYEQYF. The CDR3 DNA sequence: TGTGCCAGCAGCCATACCCTGGGGTTGTACGAGCAGTACTTC.

This chain joins TRBV10-2 and TRBJ2-7; 10 bases are shared with TRBD2. V shed 10 bases, J shed 2 bases, and the junction held 8 bases outside the gene matches. The CDR3 sequence is 14 residues long. Germline lookup yields CDR1 WSHSY and CDR2 SAAADI. CDR3 sequence: CATLGLAGAYEQYF. CDR3 DNA sequence: TGCGCCACCCTCGGGCTAGCGGGAGCCTACGAGCAGTACTTC.

This clonotype has just a few counts. The J gene is TRBJ2-7, the V gene TRBV3-1; tentative D call: TRBD2 (5 bases). This CDR3 has 16 amino acids. Per germline, CDR1 LGHDT and CDR2 YNNKEL (reference sequence). V was pared by 0 bases and J by 0 bases, with 12 bases between. The CDR3 DNA reads as TGTGCCAGCAGCCAAGATCCATTGGGGAGCTCCTACGAGCAGTACTTC. It yields the protein CASSQDPLGSSYEQYF.

The V and J genes are TRBV7-9 and TRBJ2-3, with 8 nucleotides matching TRBD2. CDR1 and CDR2 from the germline V gene are SEHNR and FQNEAQ (reference sequence). The CDR3 contains 15 residues. The V gene end was trimmed by 5 bases and the J gene end by 5 bases; junction bases not matched to a gene: 9. CDR3 region: CASSRASGQIDTQYF. The CDR3 region has the DNA TGTGCCAGCAGCCGAGCTAGCGGGCAGATAGATACGCAGTATTTT.

This clonotype was observed a few times. The V call is TRBV28, the J call TRBJ2-5; 9 nucleotides agree with TRBD1. The trim removed 5 bases at V and 2 bases at J, leaving 6 bases unmatched. CDR1 and CDR2 (germline): MDHEN, SYDVKM. CDR3 length: 15 residues. Written as DNA, the CDR3 is TGTGCCAGCAGTGGACAGGGGCCTCAACAAGAGACCCAGTACTTC. Its translation: CASSGQGPQQETQYF.

This clonotype was counted a few times. This chain uses TRBV5-6 with TRBJ1-2, with 8 nucleotides matching TRBD1. J lost 4 bases, V lost 4 bases, and 12 bases had no gene match. CDR3 length: 16 amino acids. Germline loops: CDR1 SGHDT, CDR2 YYEEEE. The CDR3 protein is CASSKETGTGPYGYTF. CDR3 nucleotide sequence: TGTGCCAGCAGCAAAGAAACCGGGACAGGTCCCTATGGCTACACCTTC.